The 26 T cell receptor beta chains reported below all come from one sample, sequenced in a study of identical twins. TCRdb ran MiXCR on the 5' RACE reads and lists one entry per CDR3 protein. The sample carries hundreds of thousands of distinct CDR3 sequences, around 24% recorded once. These data were also reused for a study on T cells expressing NK-cell markers.

Sequencing was performed on CD4+ T cells sorted from blood. Every receptor here comes from a young woman in good health.

The chain joins TRBV4-2 to TRBJ1-5; D might be TRBD1 (5 bases). The CDR3 length is 14 residues. Germline CDR1 and CDR2: LGHNA and YNFKEQ. Trimming removed 2 bases at V and 7 bases at J, with 12 bases between. The CDR3 DNA reads TGTGCCAGCAGCCAATCGGGGGGGAACCAGCCCCAGCATTTT. Translating gives CASSQSGGNQPQHF.

The rearrangement joins TRBV6-2 or TRBV6-3 to TRBJ1-5, with a weak D call TRBD1 (5 bases). V dropped 6 bases and J dropped 5 bases, with 14 bases sitting between them. Germline CDR1 MNHEY, CDR2 SVGEGT. There are 14 residues in the CDR3. CDR3 residues: CASRTGGWHQPQHF. The CDR3 DNA reads as TGTGCCAGCAGAACGGGGGGTTGGCATCAGCCCCAGCATTTT.

This clonotype appeared once. The chain joins TRBV20-1 to TRBJ1-2, with D perhaps TRBD1 (5 bases). The CDR3 length is 15 residues. Germline V gene sequence: CDR1 DFQATT, CDR2 SNEGSKA (reference sequence). Trimming stripped 0 bases from V and 8 bases from J, with 19 bases between. The CDR3 loop reads CSARDLRGFRTGYTF. CDR3 sequence (DNA): TGCAGTGCTAGAGATCTGAGGGGATTTCGGACCGGCTACACCTTC.

This chain joins TRBV7-9 and TRBJ2-7; D perhaps matches TRBD1 (5 bases). The CDR3 length is 17 residues. CDR1 is SEHNR, CDR2 FQNEAQ, per germline (reference sequence). V dropped 1 base and J dropped 4 bases, with 20 bases sitting between them. CDR3 bases: TGTGCCAGCAGCTTAGTCCCTACAGGTCCCAAGTCTTACGAGCAGTACTTC. Protein product: CASSLVPTGPKSYEQYF.

This clonotype came up a few times. This sequence joins TRBV12-3 or TRBV12-4 and TRBJ1-1; D not resolved. This CDR3 spans 14 amino acids. V dropped 2 bases and J dropped 1 base, with 8 bases sitting between them. CDR3 in amino acids: CASSLPGRNTEAFF. CDR3 sequence (DNA): TGTGCCAGCAGTTTACCGGGCCGGAACACTGAAGCTTTCTTT.

This chain uses TRBV5-1 with TRBJ1-1; no clear D. V lost 5 bases and J lost 3, with 8 bases in between. CDR1 is SGHRS, CDR2 YFSETQ, per germline. The CDR3 is 12 residues long. CDR3 amino acids: CASRNIDTEAFF. The DNA of the CDR3 is TGCGCCAGCAGGAACATCGACACTGAAGCTTTCTTT.

Many counts were recorded for this clonotype. The rearrangement links TRBV7-9 to TRBJ1-6; no clear D. Per germline, CDR1 SEHNR and CDR2 FQNEAQ (reference sequence). This CDR3 is 12 amino acids long. V was shortened by 5 bases and J by 12 bases, with 11 bases between the two germline ends. CDR3: CASSRPIGPLHF. CDR3 nucleotide sequence: TGTGCCAGCAGCCGCCCGATCGGACCCCTCCACTTT. Combining the CDR3 with reference TRBV7-9 and TRBJ1-6 gives the whole variable domain DTGVSQNPRHKITKRGQNVTFRCDPISEHNRLYWYRQTLGQGPEFLTYFQNEAQLEKSRLLSDRFSAERPKGSFSTLEIQRTEQGDSAMYLCASSRPIGPLHFGNGTRLTVT.

The chain is built from TRBV5-1 and TRBJ2-7; D remains ambiguous. From germline, CDR1 is SGHRS and CDR2 YFSETQ. There are 14 residues in the CDR3. Trimming removed 3 bases at V and 1 base at J, with 11 bases between. As DNA, the CDR3 is TGCGCCAGCAGCTCAGTAGACGGATCCTACGAGCAGTACTTC. Protein product: CASSSVDGSYEQYF. Variable domain in full (rest from reference TRBV5-1 and TRBJ2-7): KAGVTQTPRYLIKTRGQQVTLSCSPISGHRSVSWYQQTPGQGLQFLFEYFSETQRNKGNFPGRFSGRQFSNSRSEMNVSTLELGDSALYLCASSSVDGSYEQYFGPGTRLTVT.

This clonotype was seen a few times. The rearrangement joins TRBV18 to TRBJ2-7, with 7 bases fitting TRBD1. CDR1 and CDR2 (germline): KGHSH, LQKENI. After removal of 3 bases from V and 2 bases from J, the junction contained 4 bases not matched to a gene. The CDR3 covers 14 residues. The CDR3 protein is CASSPPGQPYEQYF. The CDR3 bases are TGTGCCAGCTCACCTCCGGGACAGCCCTACGAGCAGTACTTC.

This chain links TRBV3-1 with TRBJ2-7, with a weak D call TRBD1 (6 bases). Trimming removed 0 bases from V and 0 bases from J, with 12 bases in between. CDR3 size: 16 residues. The germline V gene has CDR1 LGHDT and CDR2 YNNKEL (reference sequence). CDR3 region: CASSQELRGPSYEQYF. The CDR3 DNA follows: TGTGCCAGCAGCCAAGAACTCAGGGGACCCTCCTACGAGCAGTACTTC.

This clonotype was recorded at least ten times. This rearrangement joins TRBV5-1 to TRBJ2-2; TRBD1 is a possible D gene (6 bases). CDR3 length: 15 amino acids. The germline V gene has CDR1 SGHRS and CDR2 YFSETQ. With 3 bases removed from V and 1 base from J, the gap between germline ends came to 10 bases. The CDR3 region is CASSWKTGNTGELFF. The CDR3 DNA follows: TGCGCCAGCAGCTGGAAGACAGGGAACACCGGGGAGCTGTTTTTT. Complete variable domain (other parts from reference TRBV5-1 and TRBJ2-2): KAGVTQTPRYLIKTRGQQVTLSCSPISGHRSVSWYQQTPGQGLQFLFEYFSETQRNKGNFPGRFSGRQFSNSRSEMNVSTLELGDSALYLCASSWKTGNTGELFFGEGSRLTVL.

This clonotype was recorded a few times. V gene TRBV15 combines with J gene TRBJ1-3, with 8 bases aligning to TRBD1. Trimming removed 3 bases from V and 3 bases from J; junction bases left unmatched: 4. Germline values: CDR1 LNHNV, CDR2 YYDKDF (reference sequence). This CDR3 has 15 residues. The CDR3 region has the DNA TGTGCCACCAGCAGCAGGGGGCTCGGTGGAAACACCATATATTTT. Its protein product is CATSSRGLGGNTIYF.

J is TRBJ2-7 and V is TRBV7-6, with 16 bases fitting TRBD2. CDR1 is SGHVS, CDR2 FNYEAQ, per germline. After removal of 5 bases from V and 7 bases from J, the junction contained 11 bases not matched to a gene. This CDR3 spans 17 amino acids. DNA for the CDR3: TGTGCCAGCAGCACCTTATGGGGACTAGCGGGAGGGGGTGAGCAGTACTTC. Translation gives CASSTLWGLAGGGEQYF. The full variable domain, in which reference TRBV7-6 and TRBJ2-7 provide the parts outside the CDR3, is GAGVSQSPRYKVTKRGQDVALRCDPISGHVSLYWYRQALGQGPEFLTYFNYEAQQDKSGLPNDRFSAERPEGSISTLTIQRTEQRDSAMYRCASSTLWGLAGGGEQYFGPGTRLTVT.

The chain recombines TRBV7-9 with TRBJ2-5, with 13 positions matching TRBD2. Trimming took 2 bases from V and 9 from J; bases not matched to a gene: 9. Germline V CDR1 and CDR2: SEHNR, FQNEAQ (reference sequence). The CDR3 extends over 16 amino acids. The CDR3 DNA sequence: TGTGCCAGCAGCTTACCAACTAGCGGGGGGGCCGAGTCCCAGTACTTC. The encoded protein is CASSLPTSGGAESQYF.

The J gene is TRBJ2-1, the V gene TRBV6-1; 11 bases agree with TRBD2. CDR1 and CDR2 from the germline V gene are MNHNS and SASEGT. The V and J ends lost 7 bases and 5 bases, in that order; junction bases with no gene match: 7. The CDR3 is 15 amino acids. Here the CDR3 reads CASKNSGRAHNEQFF. DNA for the CDR3: TGTGCCAGCAAAAATAGCGGGAGGGCCCACAATGAGCAGTTCTTC.

This chain connects TRBV29-1 to TRBJ1-1; D is unresolved. V lost 7 bases and J 1 base, leaving 22 bases between the germline ends. CDR3 size: 16 residues. From germline, CDR1 is SQVTM and CDR2 ANQGSEA. Here the CDR3 DNA reads TGCAGCGCAATCGGGAGGGCATTGGAGGGGAACACTGAAGCTTTCTTT. Its protein is CSAIGRALEGNTEAFF.

This sequence joins TRBV7-9 and TRBJ2-5; a weak D match, TRBD1 (6 bases). Germline loops: CDR1 SEHNR, CDR2 FQNEAQ (reference sequence). The CDR3 loop spans 15 amino acids. V dropped 0 bases and J dropped 5 bases, with 13 bases sitting between them. The CDR3 DNA reads as TGTGCCAGCAGCTTAGCGGGACATGGGTTCGAGACCCAGTACTTC. Its translation: CASSLAGHGFETQYF.

This clonotype was counted once. The rearrangement joins TRBV6-2 or TRBV6-3 to TRBJ1-6; D unclear. V dropped 2 bases and J dropped 7 bases, with 9 bases sitting between them. This CDR3 contains 14 residues. The germline gives CDR1 MNHEY, CDR2 SVGEGT. The DNA for the CDR3 is TGTGCCAGCAGTTACCTCCGGCAGAATTCACCCCTCCACTTT. Protein product: CASSYLRQNSPLHF.

The V gene is TRBV4-1, the J gene TRBJ2-7, with D maybe TRBD1 (6 bases). Germline loops: CDR1 MGHRA, CDR2 YSYEKL. V lost 1 base and J 3 bases, leaving 13 bases between the germline ends. The CDR3 consists of 15 residues. CDR3 in DNA: TGCGCCAGCAGCCAAGCCGAGACAGGAGTCTACGAGCAGTACTTC. It translates to CASSQAETGVYEQYF.

J is TRBJ2-1 and V is TRBV5-1, with D possibly matching TRBD1 (5 bases). CDR1 is SGHRS, CDR2 YFSETQ, per germline. This CDR3 region has 15 residues. V shed 4 bases and J shed 0 bases, with 11 bases lying between them. CDR3 sequence (DNA): TGCGCCAGCAGCCTCGACAGTACCTCCTACAATGAGCAGTTCTTC. This translates into CASSLDSTSYNEQFF.

Only a few counts were recorded for this clonotype. The J gene is TRBJ2-4, the V gene TRBV5-6; tentative D call: TRBD2 (5 bases). CDR1 SGHDT and CDR2 YYEEEE come from the germline V gene. V was cut by 4 bases and J by 0 bases, with 14 bases left in between. The CDR3 has 16 residues. CDR3: CASSEKRLLAKNIQYF. The CDR3 DNA reads as TGTGCCAGCAGCGAGAAGCGGCTATTAGCCAAAAACATTCAGTACTTC.

The sample holds a few counts of this clonotype. V gene TRBV7-8 combines with J gene TRBJ2-4; 15 nucleotides line up with TRBD2. Germline V lookup: CDR1 SGHVS, CDR2 FQNEAQ. V was clipped by 5 bases and J by 7 bases; unmatched bases: 6. The CDR3 is made up of 16 amino acids. The CDR3 DNA reads as TGTGCCAGCAGCGAGGGACTAGCGGGGGGACTGAACATTCAGTACTTC. Translation gives CASSEGLAGGLNIQYF.

V gene TRBV10-3 combines with J gene TRBJ2-2; D is undetermined. Germline V gene sequence: CDR1 ENHRY, CDR2 SYGVKD. There are 14 residues in the CDR3. The V and J ends lost 2 bases and 0 bases respectively, with 4 bases between them. The CDR3 sequence: CAISETTNTGELFF. In DNA form, the CDR3 reads TGTGCCATCAGTGAGACGACGAACACCGGGGAGCTGTTTTTT.

The rearrangement uses TRBV3-1 and TRBJ1-1; tentative D call: TRBD1 (5 bases). CDR1 is LGHDT, CDR2 YNNKEL, per germline (reference sequence). The CDR3 totals 12 residues. V was shortened by 3 bases and J by 4 bases, with 6 bases between the two germline ends. The CDR3 sequence is CASSQRGTEAFF. The CDR3 nucleotides are TGTGCCAGCAGCCAGAGGGGCACTGAAGCTTTCTTT.

The chain joins TRBV5-1 to TRBJ2-7, with 10 bases matching TRBD2. This CDR3 is built from 15 residues. The germline V gene encodes CDR1 SGHRS and CDR2 YFSETQ. Trimming at V came to 3 bases and at J to 4 bases, leaving 7 bases not matched to a gene. CDR3 residues: CASSYLAGDRYEQYF. The CDR3 nucleotides are TGCGCCAGCAGCTACCTAGCGGGAGACAGGTACGAGCAGTACTTC.

The chain recombines TRBV7-2 with TRBJ2-1, with 12 positions matching TRBD2. V lost 4 bases and J lost 8; bases outside the gene matches: 6. Germline values: CDR1 SGHTA, CDR2 FQGNSA. The CDR3 is 15 amino acids. CDR3 in amino acids: CASSWTSGINHEQFF. The CDR3 DNA reads TGTGCCAGCAGCTGGACTAGCGGGATAAACCATGAGCAGTTCTTC.